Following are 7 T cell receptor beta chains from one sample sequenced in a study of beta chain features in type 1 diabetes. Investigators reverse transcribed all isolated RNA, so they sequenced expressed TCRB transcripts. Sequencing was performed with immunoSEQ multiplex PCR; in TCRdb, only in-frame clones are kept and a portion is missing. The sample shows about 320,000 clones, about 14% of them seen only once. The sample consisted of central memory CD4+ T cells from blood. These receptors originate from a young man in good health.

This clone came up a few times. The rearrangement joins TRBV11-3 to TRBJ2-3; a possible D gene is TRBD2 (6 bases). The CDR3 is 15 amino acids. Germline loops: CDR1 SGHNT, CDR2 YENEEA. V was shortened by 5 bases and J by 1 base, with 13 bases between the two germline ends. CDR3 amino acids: CASSRGGLRTDTQYF. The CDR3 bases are TGTGCCAGCAGCCGCGGCGGACTACGCACAGATACGCAGTATTTT.

DNA for the CDR3: TGCGCCAGCAGCCAAGGTGTCAGCGGCTATGGCTACACCTTC. Translation gives CASSQGVSGYGYTF. V gene TRBV4-1 combines with J gene TRBJ1-2; no clear D gene. Trimming removed 1 base at V and 4 bases at J, with 10 bases between. Germline V CDR1 and CDR2: MGHRA, YSYEKL. The CDR3 is made up of 14 amino acids.

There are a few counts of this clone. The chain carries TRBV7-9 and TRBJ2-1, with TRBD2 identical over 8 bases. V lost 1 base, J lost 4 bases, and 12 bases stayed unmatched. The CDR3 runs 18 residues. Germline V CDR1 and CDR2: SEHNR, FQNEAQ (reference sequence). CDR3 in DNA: TGTGCCAGCAGCTTAGTTTCTCCAACTAGCGGACCTTACAATGAGCAGTTCTTC. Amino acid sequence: CASSLVSPTSGPYNEQFF.

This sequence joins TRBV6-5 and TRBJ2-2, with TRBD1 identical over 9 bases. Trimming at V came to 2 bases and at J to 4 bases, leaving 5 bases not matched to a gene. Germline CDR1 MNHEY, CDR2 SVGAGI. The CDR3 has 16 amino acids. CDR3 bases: TGTGCCAGCAGTTACCCGGGACAGGGCCCCACCGGGGAGCTGTTTTTT. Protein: CASSYPGQGPTGELFF.

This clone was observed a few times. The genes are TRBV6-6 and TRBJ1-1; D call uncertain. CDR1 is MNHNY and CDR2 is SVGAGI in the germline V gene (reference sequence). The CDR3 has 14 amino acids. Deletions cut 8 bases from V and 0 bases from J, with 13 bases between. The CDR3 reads CASSPFGVNTEAFF. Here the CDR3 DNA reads TGTGCCAGCTCCCCCTTCGGGGTGAACACTGAAGCTTTCTTT.

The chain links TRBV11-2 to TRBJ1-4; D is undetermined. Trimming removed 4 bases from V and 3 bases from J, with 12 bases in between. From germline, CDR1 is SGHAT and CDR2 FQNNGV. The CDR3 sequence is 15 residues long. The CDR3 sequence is CASSSHGVSNEKLFF. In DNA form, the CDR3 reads TGTGCCAGCAGCTCCCACGGGGTGTCTAATGAAAAACTGTTTTTT.

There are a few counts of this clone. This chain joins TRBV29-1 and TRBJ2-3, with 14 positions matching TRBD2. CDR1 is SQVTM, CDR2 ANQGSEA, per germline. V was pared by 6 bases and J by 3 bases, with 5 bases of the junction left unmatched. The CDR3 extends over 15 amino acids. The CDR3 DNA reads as TGCAGCGTGAGGACTAGCGGGGGGCTTACAGATACGCAGTATTTT. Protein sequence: CSVRTSGGLTDTQYF.